The 10 T cell receptor beta chains in this list originate from one sample, sequenced in a study of blood T cells in healthy people across ages. Combining a sample-barcoded 5' primer with a J-beta primer mix, a second PCR ran for about 7 to 12 cycles. TCRdb redid the calling of the 5' RACE reads with MiXCR, one entry per CDR3 protein. The sample consists of fewer than 750,000 distinct CDR3 sequences, less than 60% of them appearing once. Sequenced sample: blood. The receptors shown here come from a man aged 80 or over in good health.

This clonotype was detected a few times. A much more abundant neighbour one base away suggests this may be a read error. The chain uses TRBV6-6 and TRBJ2-1, with TRBD2 as a possible D gene (5 bases). CDR3 length: 13 amino acids. Deletions cut 7 bases from V and 10 bases from J, with 17 bases between. Germline V lookup: CDR1 MNHNY, CDR2 SVGAGI (reference sequence). The CDR3 sequence: CASNPFLAGEQFF. For the CDR3, the DNA is TGTGCCAGCAACCCCTTTTTGGCGGGCGAGCAGTTCTTC.

The rearrangement links TRBV15 to TRBJ1-1, with 7 bases identical to TRBD1. CDR3 length: 15 residues. V shed 1 base, J shed 6 bases, and the junction held 8 bases outside the gene matches. Germline assignment: CDR1 LNHNV and CDR2 YYDKDF (reference sequence). The CDR3 here is CATSRGATGIPEAFF. The CDR3 nucleotides read TGTGCCACCAGCAGAGGTGCGACAGGGATCCCTGAAGCTTTCTTT.

This clonotype showed up just once. V gene TRBV5-6 combines with J gene TRBJ2-2; tentative D call: TRBD2 (6 bases). CDR1 is SGHDT and CDR2 is YYEEEE in the germline V gene. V lost 4 bases, J lost 7 bases, and 14 bases lay in between. The CDR3 sequence is 14 residues long. CDR3 DNA sequence: TGTGCCAGCAGCAGGGGACTGGAGGTCGGGGAGCTGTTTTTT. Its translation: CASSRGLEVGELFF.

This clonotype occurred a few times. The chain carries TRBV7-2 and TRBJ2-1, with 8 bases matching TRBD2. This CDR3 has 15 amino acids. Germline V gene data show CDR1 as SGHTA and CDR2 as FQGNSA. V dropped 5 bases and J dropped 9; count of bases not matched to a gene: 12. Here the CDR3 reads CASSQTPGLVFEQFF. In DNA, the CDR3 is TGTGCCAGCAGCCAGACTCCGGGACTAGTTTTTGAGCAGTTCTTC.

The rearrangement uses TRBV6-1 and TRBJ1-2; D might be TRBD1 (6 bases). Germline V gene sequence: CDR1 MNHNS, CDR2 SASEGT. The CDR3 has 14 amino acids. The germline V and J ends were trimmed by 1 base and 4 bases, with 10 bases remaining between them. In nucleotides, the CDR3 is TGTGCCAGCAGTGAAGACAGGGACCGCTATGGCTACACCTTC. Translating gives CASSEDRDRYGYTF.

On this clonotype: This could be a read error, since a much larger clone is one nucleotide away. The V call is TRBV20-1, the J call TRBJ2-1; D is unclear. The CDR3 has 13 amino acids. Germline CDR1 DFQATT, CDR2 SNEGSKA (reference sequence). Trimming cost V 3 bases and J 12 bases, with 18 bases left between them. DNA of the CDR3: TGCAGTGCTAGTGCCCTAGTTGGCGGTGGGCAGTTCTTC. Translated: CSASALVGGGQFF.

The chain combines TRBV20-1 with TRBJ2-7; the D is unclear. This CDR3 comprises 11 residues. Trimming took 2 bases from V and 3 from J, leaving 5 bases between them. CDR1 is DFQATT, CDR2 SNEGSKA, per germline (reference sequence). CDR3 protein: CSARQNYEQYF. The CDR3 DNA follows: TGCAGTGCTAGACAAAACTACGAGCAGTACTTC.

This chain joins TRBV4-2 and TRBJ1-4; tentative D call: TRBD1 (6 bases). Germline V gene data show CDR1 as LGHNA and CDR2 as YNFKEQ. Trimming removed 3 bases at V and 0 bases at J, with 14 bases between. CDR3 length equals 17 residues. In DNA, the CDR3 is TGTGCCAGCAGCCATACGGCAGGGGCATCAACTAATGAAAAACTGTTTTTT. Residues: CASSHTAGASTNEKLFF.

This sequence joins TRBV5-1 and TRBJ2-5; 13 bases match TRBD2. CDR1 is SGHRS, CDR2 YFSETQ, per germline. The CDR3 is 18 amino acids. V trimming: 3 bases; J trimming: 2 bases; junction bases outside the gene matches: 10. This CDR3 reads CASSSPGTSGNLQETQYF. CDR3 DNA: TGCGCCAGCAGCTCCCCCGGGACTAGCGGGAATCTGCAAGAGACCCAGTACTTC.

The chain uses TRBV20-1 and TRBJ1-5; D is perhaps TRBD1 (6 bases). Germline CDR1 is DFQATT and CDR2 is SNEGSKA (reference sequence). The V end lost 4 bases, the J end lost 7 bases, and 20 bases lay between the germline ends. This CDR3 region has 15 residues. The CDR3: CSANENVGAKQPQHF. Here the CDR3 DNA reads TGCAGTGCTAACGAGAATGTGGGGGCAAAACAGCCCCAGCATTTT.